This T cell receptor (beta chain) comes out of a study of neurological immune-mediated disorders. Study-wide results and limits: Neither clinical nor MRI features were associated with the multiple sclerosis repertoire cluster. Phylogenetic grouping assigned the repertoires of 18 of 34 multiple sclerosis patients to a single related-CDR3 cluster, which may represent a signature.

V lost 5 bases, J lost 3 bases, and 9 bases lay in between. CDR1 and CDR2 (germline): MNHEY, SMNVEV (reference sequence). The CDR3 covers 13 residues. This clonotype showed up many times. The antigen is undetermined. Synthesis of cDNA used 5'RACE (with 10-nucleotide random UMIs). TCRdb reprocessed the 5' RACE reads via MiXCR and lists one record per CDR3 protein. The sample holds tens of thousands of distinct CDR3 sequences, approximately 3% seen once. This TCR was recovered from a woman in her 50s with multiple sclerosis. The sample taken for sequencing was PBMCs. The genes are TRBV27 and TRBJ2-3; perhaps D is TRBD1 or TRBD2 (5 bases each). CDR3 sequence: CASSGTATDTQYF. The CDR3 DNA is TGTGCCAGCAGTGGGACCGCTACAGATACGCAGTATTTT.